This T cell receptor beta chain was obtained from a study of cytomegalovirus exposure and HLA in healthy donors. Study in general: A data release that came early held approximately 92 million unique TCRs from HLA-typed donors. The study's findings and limits: The study labeled 164 TCR beta chains cytomegalovirus-associated.

The study ran its PCR with 60 Vbeta and 13 Jbeta primers. Some clones are missing from TCRdb's copy, which holds only in-frame ones; the method was immunoSEQ multiplex PCR. The sample has around 120,000 clones, about 74% seen once. As for this clone: No antigen is known for it.

Germline V gene sequence: CDR1 SEHNR, CDR2 FQNEAQ (reference sequence). The CDR3 runs 14 residues. Trimming pared 4 bases from V and 0 bases from J, leaving 10 bases between. Sample: PBMCs. This receptor was obtained from a man between 25 and 39 years old in good health and CMV-seronegative. V and J are TRBV7-9 and TRBJ2-7; D gene uncertain. The CDR3 DNA sequence: TGTGCCAGCAGCTATAGTCGAATCTCCTACGAGCAGTACTTC. This encodes CASSYSRISYEQYF.